These T cell receptor beta chains were read from a single sample in a study of PD-1 blockade in mismatch repair-deficient tumors. TCRdb's copy holds only in-frame clones and misses some; the assay was immunoSEQ multiplex PCR. Among approximately 40,000 clones, roughly three quarters were seen once, and the ten largest hold approximately 24%. This sample comprised peripheral blood, obtained 4 weeks after starting pembrolizumab. Receptors originate from an adult with mismatch repair-deficient cancer. The CDR3 runs from the conserved cysteine through the conserved F or W. The D gene is left open where the match is weak. Only part of the rows carry a size: once, few, many, or a class if the clone is expanded.

cdr3_aa,cdr3_nt,d_call,j_call,clone_size,v_call
CASSLDRLAGGRSLEQYF,TGTGCCAGCAGTTTAGATAGACTAGCGGGAGGGCGGTCTTTGGAGCAGTACTTC,TRBD2,TRBJ2-7,NA,TRBV28
CAISEGASGDSYEQYF,TGTGCCATCAGTGAGGGGGCTAGCGGGGATTCCTACGAGCAGTACTTC,TRBD2,TRBJ2-7,NA,TRBV10-3
CASSDTGSEQFF,TGTGCCAGCAGTGATACAGGTTCTGAGCAGTTCTTC,NA,TRBJ2-1,once,TRBV27
CASSPSGSGADTQYF,TGTGCCAGCAGTCCGAGCGGGAGTGGCGCAGATACGCAGTATTTT,TRBD2,TRBJ2-3,NA,TRBV6-5
CASSPVDRASYNEQFF,TGTGCCAGCAGCCCCGTGGACAGGGCCTCCTACAATGAGCAGTTCTTC,TRBD1,TRBJ2-1,NA,TRBV7-9
CASSRREFTSYEQYF,TGTGCCAGCAGCCGCAGGGAATTTACCTCCTACGAGCAGTACTTC,NA,TRBJ2-7,NA,TRBV5-5
CASSQRTGSYNTGELFF,TGCGCCAGCAGCCAAAGGACAGGGAGTTACAACACCGGGGAGCTGTTTTTT,TRBD1,TRBJ2-2,NA,TRBV4-1
CASSPILAEYNEQFF,TGTGCCAGCAGTCCCATTCTAGCGGAGTACAATGAGCAGTTCTTC,TRBD2,TRBJ2-1,once,TRBV27
CAWSARGQFLAKNIQYF,TGTGCCTGGAGCGCTAGGGGACAGTTTCTAGCCAAAAACATTCAGTACTTC,TRBD1,TRBJ2-4,NA,TRBV30
CASSRTSLQFF,TGTGCCAGCAGCCGGACCAGTCTACAGTTCTTC,NA,TRBJ2-1,few,TRBV14
CASSFSTSSYNEQFF,TGTGCCAGCAGTTTTTCGACGAGCTCCTACAATGAGCAGTTCTTC,NA,TRBJ2-1,NA,TRBV27
CASGQTSYEQYF,TGTGCTAGTGGCCAGACTAGTTACGAGCAGTACTTC,NA,TRBJ2-7,NA,TRBV12-5
CASSLAREAETQYF,TGTGCCAGCAGCTTAGCAAGGGAGGCGGAGACCCAGTACTTC,NA,TRBJ2-5,few,TRBV11-1
CASSLGGTSGTYEQYF,TGCGCCAGCAGCTTGGGGGGGACTAGCGGGACCTACGAGCAGTACTTC,TRBD2,TRBJ2-7,NA,TRBV5-1
CAREQGEETQYF,TGTGCCAGAGAACAGGGGGAAGAGACCCAGTACTTC,TRBD1,TRBJ2-5,NA,TRBV2
CASSMPPYRGWAPDTGELFF,TGTGCCAGTAGTATGCCCCCCTACAGGGGTTGGGCCCCGGACACCGGGGAGCTGTTTTTT,TRBD1,TRBJ2-2,NA,TRBV19
CASSRQQGTEAFF,TGTGCCAGCAGCCGTCAACAGGGCACTGAAGCTTTCTTT,NA,TRBJ1-1,NA,TRBV7-9
CASSYFFPGEQYF,TGTGCCAGCAGTTACTTTTTCCCCGGCGAGCAGTACTTC,NA,TRBJ2-7,NA,TRBV6-5
CASSLQTGIHTEAFF,TGTGCCAGTAGTCTTCAGACAGGGATTCACACTGAAGCTTTCTTT,TRBD1,TRBJ1-1,NA,TRBV19
CSAKLEYEQYF,TGCAGTGCTAAGCTAGAATACGAGCAGTACTTC,NA,TRBJ2-7,NA,TRBV20-1
CASSVARTRSSGTQYF,TGTGCCAGCAGCGTAGCACGAACGAGAAGTTCGGGGACCCAGTACTTC,NA,TRBJ2-5,NA,TRBV9
CAWSGQGKLFF,TGTGCCTGGAGTGGTCAGGGGAAACTGTTTTTT,NA,TRBJ1-4,NA,TRBV30
CASSIGLAGAGEQFF,TGTGCCAGTAGTATCGGACTAGCGGGAGCCGGTGAGCAGTTCTTC,TRBD2,TRBJ2-1,once,TRBV19
CASSLSSGQRTDTQYF,TGTGCCAGCAGTTTATCATCGGGACAGCGCACAGATACGCAGTATTTT,TRBD1,TRBJ2-3,NA,TRBV27
CAISEYREETQYF,TGTGCCATCAGTGAGTACAGGGAAGAGACCCAGTACTTC,NA,TRBJ2-5,NA,TRBV10-3